These T cell receptor beta chains were read from a single sample in a study of blood T cells in healthy people across ages. TCRdb ran MiXCR on the 5' RACE reads and lists one entry per CDR3 protein. The table includes fewer than 700,000 distinct CDR3 sequences, roughly 43% detected once. The specimen was blood. The source is a man aged 80 or over in good health. Each CDR3 is given with its conserved first and last residue. Fields, in order: clone size, D gene, J gene, V gene, CDR3 DNA, CDR3 protein. A D gene is named only where the DNA matches it firmly. Where a row states a size, it is once, few, many or the class of an expanded clone; other rows omit it.

few	TRBD2	TRBJ2-1	TRBV4-3	TGCGCCAGCAGCCTACACTATGCCCGGGGGGAGTACAATGAGCAGTTCTTC	CASSLHYARGEYNEQFF
NA	NA	TRBJ1-4	TRBV7-9	TGTGCCAGCAGCCCCCTCCGGGGGGGTCTAGGTGAAAAACTGTTTTTT	CASSPLRGGLGEKLFF
NA	NA	TRBJ1-2	TRBV4-1	TGCGCCAGCAGCCACCCCCGGGGAGCGGGCTACACCTTC	CASSHPRGAGYTF
NA	NA	TRBJ1-2	TRBV3-1	TGTGCCAGCAGCCAAGGGGAGGCCCGAAACTATGGCTACACCTTC	CASSQGEARNYGYTF
NA	NA	TRBJ2-1	TRBV20-1	TGCAGTGCTAGGAGGGAAAGAGAGCAGTTCTTC	CSARREREQFF
NA	TRBD2	TRBJ2-5	TRBV9	TGTGCCAGCAGCCCGGGGACTAGCGGGGTCCAAGAGACCCAGTACTTC	CASSPGTSGVQETQYF
NA	TRBD1	TRBJ1-1	TRBV29-1	TGCAGCGTCGTTCGGCAGGGGGCTGGGAACACTGAAGCTTTCTTT	CSVVRQGAGNTEAFF
NA	TRBD2	TRBJ2-7	TRBV12-3/TRBV12-4	TGTGCCAGCAGTAAGGGACTAGGTGGTTACGAGCAGTACTTC	CASSKGLGGYEQYF
few	NA	TRBJ2-7	TRBV27	TGTGCCAGCAGTTTGAAGGACACCTCCTACGAGCAGTACTTC	CASSLKDTSYEQYF
NA	TRBD1	TRBJ1-4	TRBV9	TGTGCCAGCAGCGCCTCGACAGGGGGCGGAAAACTGTTTTTT	CASSASTGGGKLFF
once	TRBD2	TRBJ2-1	TRBV5-1	TGCGCCAGCCGCTTGCTGGGCGGGGGGCCATTCAATGAGCAGTTCTTC	CASRLLGGGPFNEQFF
NA	TRBD1	TRBJ1-1	TRBV29-1	TGCAGCGGGACCTCGGGACAGGGAGCGAACACTGAAGCTTTCTTT	CSGTSGQGANTEAFF